Listed below are T cell receptor beta chains from one sample, sequenced in a study of OX40 agonist ivuxolimab in advanced cancers. Some clones are missing from TCRdb's copy, which holds only in-frame ones; the method was immunoSEQ multiplex PCR. The sample yields 60,000 to 75,000 clones, approximately 88% seen once. Material: CD4+ or CD8+ T cells sorted from blood, obtained in a trial of the OX40 agonist ivuxolimab. These receptors originate from an adult with an advanced solid tumor such as melanoma, head and neck, liver or kidney cancer. The CDR3 runs from the conserved cysteine through the conserved F or W. A D gene is named only where the DNA matches it firmly. For some rows the clone size is stated as once, few or many, or as a class when expanded; others skip it.

V: TRBV9; size: few; D: TRBD1; J: TRBJ1-5; CDR3: CASSVGGDRYQPQHF; DNA: TGTGCCAGCAGCGTAGGGGGGGACAGGTATCAGCCCCAGCATTTT
V: TRBV7-7; size: NA; D: NA; J: TRBJ1-1; CDR3: CASSLQENTEAFF; DNA: TGTGCTAGCAGCTTACAGGAGAACACTGAAGCTTTCTTT
V: TRBV6-1; size: NA; D: NA; J: TRBJ2-1; CDR3: CASSPGGTHHNEQFF; DNA: TGTGCCAGCAGTCCCGGGGGCACACACCACAATGAGCAGTTCTTC
V: TRBV27; size: NA; D: NA; J: TRBJ2-2; CDR3: CASSLWSAGTGELFF; DNA: TGTGCCAGCAGTTTATGGTCGGCAGGGACCGGGGAGCTGTTTTTT
V: TRBV11-3; size: NA; D: TRBD1; J: TRBJ1-1; CDR3: CASGQVYTEAFF; DNA: TGTGCCAGCGGACAGGTTTACACTGAAGCTTTCTTT
V: TRBV7-8; size: NA; D: NA; J: TRBJ1-4; CDR3: CASSRDGSNEKLFF; DNA: TGTGCCAGCAGCCGGGACGGTTCTAATGAAAAACTGTTTTTT
V: TRBV19; size: once; D: NA; J: TRBJ1-1; CDR3: CASSNSNTGKSEAFF; DNA: TGTGCCAGTAGTAACTCTAATACGGGGAAATCTGAAGCTTTCTTT
V: TRBV7-7; size: NA; D: TRBD2; J: TRBJ2-1; CDR3: CASSLASGSRYEQFF; DNA: TGTGCTAGCAGCTTGGCTAGCGGGAGTAGGTATGAGCAGTTCTTC
V: TRBV2; size: NA; D: NA; J: TRBJ1-5; CDR3: CASTPGPNQPQHF; DNA: TGTGCCAGCACCCCCGGCCCAAATCAGCCCCAGCATTTT
V: TRBV12-5; size: NA; D: TRBD1; J: TRBJ2-7; CDR3: CASGLYPGQGAEEQYF; DNA: TGTGCTAGTGGTTTGTACCCGGGACAGGGGGCTGAGGAGCAGTACTTC
V: TRBV10-3; size: NA; D: TRBD1; J: TRBJ1-6; CDR3: CAISIQGADSPLHF; DNA: TGTGCCATCAGCATACAGGGGGCTGATTCACCCCTCCACTTT
V: TRBV2; size: NA; D: NA; J: TRBJ2-7; CDR3: CASSPSPGYEQYF; DNA: TGTGCCAGCAGTCCCTCTCCCGGCTACGAGCAGTACTTC
V: TRBV19; size: NA; D: TRBD1; J: TRBJ1-5; CDR3: CASTLGTGINQPQHF; DNA: TGTGCCAGTACCCTAGGGACAGGGATCAATCAGCCCCAGCATTTT
V: TRBV2; size: NA; D: NA; J: TRBJ2-7; CDR3: CASSQGRDSYEQYF; DNA: TGTGCCAGCAGTCAGGGACGGGACTCCTACGAGCAGTACTTC
V: TRBV28; size: NA; D: NA; J: TRBJ1-5; CDR3: CASGFRGYSNQPQHF; DNA: TGTGCCAGCGGGTTTCGCGGATATAGCAATCAGCCCCAGCATTTT
V: TRBV7-9; size: NA; D: NA; J: TRBJ1-1; CDR3: CASSRSNTEAFF; DNA: TGTGCCAGCAGCCGGTCGAACACTGAAGCTTTCTTT
V: TRBV11-2; size: once; D: TRBD1; J: TRBJ1-6; CDR3: CASSLSSGGGFNSPLHF; DNA: TGTGCCAGCAGCTTATCTTCAGGGGGAGGCTTTAATTCACCCCTCCACTTT
V: TRBV10-3; size: NA; D: TRBD1; J: TRBJ2-7; CDR3: CAATGGRGTYEQYF; DNA: TGTGCCGCAACAGGGGGGCGGGGAACCTACGAGCAGTACTTC
V: TRBV7-6; size: NA; D: NA; J: TRBJ2-7; CDR3: CASSSGHEQYF; DNA: TGTGCCAGCAGCTCAGGCCACGAGCAGTACTTC
V: TRBV6-1; size: NA; D: NA; J: TRBJ1-3; CDR3: CASSEGGAGNTIYF; DNA: TGTGCCAGCAGTGAAGGAGGGGCTGGAAACACCATATATTTT
V: TRBV30; size: NA; D: NA; J: TRBJ1-2; CDR3: CAWSGSGTFGYGYTF; DNA: TGTGCCTGGAGTGGTAGTGGCACCTTTGGGTATGGCTACACCTTC
V: TRBV19; size: NA; D: NA; J: TRBJ1-3; CDR3: CASSIGGRVLSGNTIYF; DNA: TGTGCCAGTAGTATTGGAGGACGGGTGCTCTCTGGAAACACCATATATTTT
V: TRBV28; size: NA; D: TRBD1; J: TRBJ2-7; CDR3: CASWDRGRYEQYF; DNA: TGTGCCAGCTGGGACAGGGGCCGGTACGAGCAGTACTTC
V: TRBV30; size: NA; D: NA; J: TRBJ1-3; CDR3: CAWSVASGNTIYF; DNA: TGTGCCTGGAGTGTTGCCTCTGGAAACACCATATATTTT
V: TRBV2; size: few; D: NA; J: TRBJ1-2; CDR3: CASSGTAYGYTF; DNA: TGTGCCAGCAGCGGCACAGCCTATGGCTACACCTTC
V: TRBV18; size: NA; D: NA; J: TRBJ1-1; CDR3: CASSSQGGSMNTEAFF; DNA: TGTGCCAGCTCATCTCAGGGAGGCAGCATGAACACTGAAGCTTTCTTT
V: TRBV9; size: NA; D: NA; J: TRBJ1-3; CDR3: CASSADLGNTIYF; DNA: TGTGCCAGCAGCGCGGACCTAGGAAACACCATATATTTT
V: TRBV6-6; size: NA; D: NA; J: TRBJ1-2; CDR3: CASSYGRGVGYTF; DNA: TGTGCCAGCAGTTACGGTAGGGGGGTTGGCTACACCTTC
V: TRBV2; size: NA; D: NA; J: TRBJ2-7; CDR3: CASSASAWEQYF; DNA: TGTGCCAGCAGTGCGTCAGCGTGGGAGCAGTACTTC
V: TRBV19; size: few; D: NA; J: TRBJ1-1; CDR3: CASRRTSNTEAFF; DNA: TGTGCCAGTCGAAGGACTTCGAACACTGAAGCTTTCTTT
V: TRBV19; size: few; D: TRBD1; J: TRBJ1-1; CDR3: CASRGQGMNTEAFF; DNA: TGTGCCAGTAGGGGACAGGGGATGAACACTGAAGCTTTCTTT
V: TRBV10-3; size: few; D: NA; J: TRBJ2-6; CDR3: CAIRDSSGANVLTF; DNA: TGTGCCATCAGGGACAGTTCTGGGGCCAACGTCCTGACTTTC
V: TRBV7-6; size: NA; D: NA; J: TRBJ2-2; CDR3: CASNGRAPDTGELFF; DNA: TGTGCCAGCAATGGTCGCGCCCCCGATACCGGGGAGCTGTTTTTT
V: TRBV5-1; size: NA; D: NA; J: TRBJ1-1; CDR3: CASSLGNRPDLAEAFF; DNA: TGCGCCAGCAGCTTGGGAAACCGACCTGATCTCGCTGAAGCTTTCTTT
V: TRBV19; size: few; D: TRBD1; J: TRBJ1-1; CDR3: CASKDRETEAFF; DNA: TGTGCCAGTAAAGACAGGGAAACTGAAGCTTTCTTT
V: TRBV4-2; size: NA; D: TRBD2; J: TRBJ2-7; CDR3: CASSQDGGRPLEQYF; DNA: TGTGCCAGCAGCCAAGACGGCGGGAGGCCCCTGGAGCAGTACTTC
V: TRBV19; size: NA; D: NA; J: TRBJ1-1; CDR3: CATSPFVGGYMNTEAFF; DNA: TGTGCCACCTCGCCGTTTGTTGGGGGTTATATGAACACTGAAGCTTTCTTT
V: TRBV28; size: NA; D: TRBD1; J: TRBJ1-1; CDR3: CASSLGDRMNTEAFF; DNA: TGTGCCAGCAGCTTGGGGGACAGGATGAACACTGAAGCTTTCTTT
V: TRBV19; size: NA; D: NA; J: TRBJ1-5; CDR3: CASSTLGGSNQPQHF; DNA: TGTGCCAGTAGTACCCTTGGCGGGAGCAATCAGCCCCAGCATTTT
V: TRBV6-6; size: once; D: TRBD1; J: TRBJ1-4; CDR3: CASSQGGQREKLFF; DNA: TGTGCCAGCAGCCAGGGGGGACAAAGAGAAAAACTGTTTTTT
V: TRBV7-3; size: once; D: TRBD2; J: TRBJ2-1; CDR3: CASSSLAGVGHNEQFF; DNA: TGTGCCAGCAGCTCCCTAGCGGGGGTCGGCCACAATGAGCAGTTCTTC
V: TRBV5-6; size: NA; D: NA; J: TRBJ1-2; CDR3: CASKSGTQGYYGYTF; DNA: TGTGCCAGCAAATCCGGGACCCAGGGCTACTATGGCTACACCTTC
V: TRBV28; size: NA; D: NA; J: TRBJ2-7; CDR3: CASSSHPGLEQYF; DNA: TGTGCCAGCAGTTCCCACCCGGGGCTCGAGCAGTACTTC
V: TRBV27; size: NA; D: TRBD1; J: TRBJ2-2; CDR3: CASSLGTGATTGELFF; DNA: TGTGCCAGCAGTCTCGGGACAGGGGCTACCACCGGGGAGCTGTTTTTT
V: TRBV10-1; size: NA; D: NA; J: TRBJ2-3; CDR3: CATSLGRSGDTQYF; DNA: TGCGCCACCAGCTTGGGGAGGTCGGGAGATACGCAGTATTTT
V: TRBV9; size: NA; D: NA; J: TRBJ2-7; CDR3: CASSVETPPYEQYF; DNA: TGTGCCAGCAGCGTAGAGACTCCGCCCTACGAGCAGTACTTC
V: TRBV21-1; size: NA; D: NA; J: TRBJ1-3; CDR3: CASSKRSGPGKSCSGNTIYF; DNA: TGTGCCAGCAGCAAAAGAAGCGGCCCAGGGAAAAGTTGTTCTGGAAACACCATATATTTT
V: TRBV28; size: once; D: NA; J: TRBJ2-5; CDR3: CASSFGDSQETQYF; DNA: TGTGCCAGCAGTTTCGGAGATAGCCAAGAGACCCAGTACTTC
V: TRBV19; size: NA; D: NA; J: TRBJ1-5; CDR3: CAVQDSNQPQHF; DNA: TGTGCCGTACAGGATAGCAATCAGCCCCAGCATTTT
V: TRBV28; size: NA; D: TRBD1; J: TRBJ2-2; CDR3: CASRVDRADTGELFF; DNA: TGTGCCAGCAGGGTCGACAGGGCGGACACCGGGGAGCTGTTTTTT
V: TRBV7-3; size: NA; D: TRBD2; J: TRBJ2-1; CDR3: CASRHGTSGGAGDEQFF; DNA: TGTGCCAGCAGGCATGGGACTAGCGGGGGCGCAGGGGATGAGCAGTTCTTC
V: TRBV6-1; size: NA; D: NA; J: TRBJ1-1; CDR3: CASSELYSSTEAFF; DNA: TGTGCCAGCAGTGAATTATACAGCTCCACTGAAGCTTTCTTT
V: TRBV5-1; size: NA; D: NA; J: TRBJ1-3; CDR3: CASSPRDNSGNTIYF; DNA: TGCGCCAGCAGCCCCCGGGACAACTCTGGAAACACCATATATTTT
V: TRBV5-1; size: NA; D: TRBD2; J: TRBJ2-3; CDR3: CASSLRLAGATDTQYF; DNA: TGCGCCAGCAGCTTGAGACTAGCGGGGGCCACAGATACGCAGTATTTT
V: TRBV4-2; size: NA; D: NA; J: TRBJ1-4; CDR3: CASSHGPLGATNEKLFF; DNA: TGTGCCAGCAGCCATGGCCCTCTGGGTGCAACTAATGAAAAACTGTTTTTT